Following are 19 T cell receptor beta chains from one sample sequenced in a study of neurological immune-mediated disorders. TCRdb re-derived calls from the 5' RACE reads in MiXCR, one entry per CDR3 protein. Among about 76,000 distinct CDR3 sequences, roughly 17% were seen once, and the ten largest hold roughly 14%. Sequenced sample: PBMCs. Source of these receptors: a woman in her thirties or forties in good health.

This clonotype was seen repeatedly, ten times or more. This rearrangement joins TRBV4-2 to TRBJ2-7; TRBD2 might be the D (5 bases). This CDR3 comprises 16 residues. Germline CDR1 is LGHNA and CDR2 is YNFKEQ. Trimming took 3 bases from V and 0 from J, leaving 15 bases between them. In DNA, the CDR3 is TGTGCCAGCAGCCAGGAGGCCACTAGATTCTCCTACGAGCAGTACTTC. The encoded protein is CASSQEATRFSYEQYF.

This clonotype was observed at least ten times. The CDR3 loop reads CASSQMAGGPTGELFF. The CDR3 coding sequence is TGCGCCAGCAGCCAAATGGCGGGGGGGCCCACCGGGGAGCTGTTTTTT. The gene calls are TRBV4-3 and TRBJ2-2, with 9 bases matching TRBD2. Per the germline V gene, CDR1 is LGHNA and CDR2 is YSLEER. This CDR3 spans 16 amino acids. Germline trimming cut 2 bases from V and 4 bases from J; bases unmatched to any gene: 5.

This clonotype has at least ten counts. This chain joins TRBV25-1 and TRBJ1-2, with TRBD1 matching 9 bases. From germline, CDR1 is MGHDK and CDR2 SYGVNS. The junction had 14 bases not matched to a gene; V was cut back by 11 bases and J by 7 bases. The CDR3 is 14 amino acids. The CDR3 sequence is CARPDWDRAPGYTF. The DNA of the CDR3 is TGTGCCCGACCCGATTGGGACAGGGCCCCTGGCTACACCTTC.

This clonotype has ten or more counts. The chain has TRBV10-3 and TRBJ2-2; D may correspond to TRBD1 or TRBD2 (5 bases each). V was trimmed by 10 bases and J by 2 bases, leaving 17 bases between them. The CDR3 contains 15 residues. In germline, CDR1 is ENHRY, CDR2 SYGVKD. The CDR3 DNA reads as TGTGCCACCGGGGCCGGGACGATCAACACCGGGGAGCTGTTTTTT. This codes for CATGAGTINTGELFF.

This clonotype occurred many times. The CDR3 region is CASSYSAVAEAFF. In DNA, the CDR3 is TGTGCCAGCAGTTACTCGGCGGTCGCTGAAGCTTTCTTT. V and J are TRBV6-6 and TRBJ1-1; D not certain. The ends were cut back, 0 bases at V and 6 bases at J, with 8 bases in the middle. This CDR3 is built from 13 residues. Germline values: CDR1 MNHNY, CDR2 SVGAGI (reference sequence).

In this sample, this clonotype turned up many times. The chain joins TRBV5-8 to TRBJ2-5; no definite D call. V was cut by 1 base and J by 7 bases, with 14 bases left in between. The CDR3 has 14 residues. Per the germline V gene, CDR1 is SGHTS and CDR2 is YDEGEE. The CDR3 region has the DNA TGTGCCAGCAGCTTGAGGGCGAGTGGTGGGACCCAGTACTTC. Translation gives CASSLRASGGTQYF.

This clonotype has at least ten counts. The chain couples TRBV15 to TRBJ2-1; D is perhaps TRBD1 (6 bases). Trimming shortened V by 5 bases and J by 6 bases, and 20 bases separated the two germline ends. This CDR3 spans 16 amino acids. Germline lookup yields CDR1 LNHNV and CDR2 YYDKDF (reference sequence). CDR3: CATSRETGLDSNEQFF. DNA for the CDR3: TGTGCCACCAGCCGGGAAACAGGGCTCGACAGCAATGAGCAGTTCTTC.

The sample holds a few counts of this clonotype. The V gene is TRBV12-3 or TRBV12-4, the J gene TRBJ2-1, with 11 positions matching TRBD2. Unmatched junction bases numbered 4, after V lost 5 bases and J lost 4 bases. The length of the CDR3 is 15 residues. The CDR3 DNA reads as TGTGCCAGCAGTCCCGGGACTAGCGGTTACAATGAGCAGTTCTTC. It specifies CASSPGTSGYNEQFF.

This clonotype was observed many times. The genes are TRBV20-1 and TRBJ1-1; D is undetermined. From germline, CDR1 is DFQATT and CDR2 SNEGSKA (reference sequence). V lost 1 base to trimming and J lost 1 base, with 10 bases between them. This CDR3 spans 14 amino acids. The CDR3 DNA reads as TGCAGTGCTAGAGTCGAGTTGTGGAACACTGAAGCTTTCTTT. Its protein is CSARVELWNTEAFF.

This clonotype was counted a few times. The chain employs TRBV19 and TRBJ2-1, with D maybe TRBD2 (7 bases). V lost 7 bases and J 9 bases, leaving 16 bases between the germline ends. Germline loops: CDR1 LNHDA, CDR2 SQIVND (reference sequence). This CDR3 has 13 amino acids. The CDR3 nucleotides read TGTGCCAGTACCTGGGGGGGGGCGGGTGAGCAGTTCTTC. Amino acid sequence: CASTWGGAGEQFF.

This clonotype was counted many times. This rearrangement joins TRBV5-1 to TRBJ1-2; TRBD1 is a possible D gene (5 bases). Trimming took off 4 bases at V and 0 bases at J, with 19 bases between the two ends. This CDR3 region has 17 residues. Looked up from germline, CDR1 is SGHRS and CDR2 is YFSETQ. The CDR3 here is CASSPEVRGPTNYGYTF. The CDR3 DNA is TGCGCCAGCAGCCCGGAAGTAAGGGGCCCCACTAACTATGGCTACACCTTC.

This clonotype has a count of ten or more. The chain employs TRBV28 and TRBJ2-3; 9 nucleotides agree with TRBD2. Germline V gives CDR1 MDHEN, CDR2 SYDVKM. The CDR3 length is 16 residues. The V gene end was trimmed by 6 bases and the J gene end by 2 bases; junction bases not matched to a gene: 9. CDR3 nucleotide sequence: TGTGCCAGCAGGGATAACAGCGGGGGGAACACAGATACGCAGTATTTT. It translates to CASRDNSGGNTDTQYF.

The CDR3 region has the DNA TGTGCCAGCAGTTCAGGGGGATCCTACGAGCAGTACGTC. Encoded protein: CASSSGGSYEQYV. The rearrangement links TRBV6-2 or TRBV6-3 to TRBJ2-7, with 7 nucleotides matching TRBD1. The length of the CDR3 is 13 residues. V lost 4 bases and J lost 1; bases outside the gene matches: 1. Germline CDR1 is MNHEY and CDR2 is SVGEGT.

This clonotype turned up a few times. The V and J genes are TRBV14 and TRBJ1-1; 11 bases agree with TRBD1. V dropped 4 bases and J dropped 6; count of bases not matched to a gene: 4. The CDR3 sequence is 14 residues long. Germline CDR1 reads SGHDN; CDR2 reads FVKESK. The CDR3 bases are TGTGCCAGCAGCCTAGGACAGGGGGCCCCTGAAGCTTTCTTT. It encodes CASSLGQGAPEAFF.

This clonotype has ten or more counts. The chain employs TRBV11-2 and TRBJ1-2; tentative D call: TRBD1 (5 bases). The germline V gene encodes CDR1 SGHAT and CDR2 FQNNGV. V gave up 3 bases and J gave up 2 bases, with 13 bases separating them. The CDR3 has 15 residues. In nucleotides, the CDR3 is TGTGCCAGCAGCTTCCATAGGGGCCCGAACTATGGCTACACCTTC. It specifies CASSFHRGPNYGYTF.

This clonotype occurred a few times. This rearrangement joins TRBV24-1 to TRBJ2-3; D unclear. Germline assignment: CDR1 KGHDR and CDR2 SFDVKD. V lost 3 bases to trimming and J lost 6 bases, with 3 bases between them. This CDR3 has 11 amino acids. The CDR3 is CATSDPDTQYF. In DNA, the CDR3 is TGTGCCACCAGTGATCCTGATACGCAGTATTTT.

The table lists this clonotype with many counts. The CDR3 DNA follows: TGTGCCACAGCCCTCGACAGGGGCGGAACCGGGGAGCTGTTTTTT. This sequence encodes CATALDRGGTGELFF. J is TRBJ2-2 and V is TRBV2; 8 bases are a match to TRBD1. The V and J ends lost 10 bases and 5 bases, in that order; junction bases with no gene match: 12. Germline V gene sequence: CDR1 SNHLY, CDR2 FYNNEI. The CDR3 has 15 amino acids. The whole variable domain, remainder taken from reference TRBV2 and TRBJ2-2, is EPEVTQTPSHQVTQMGQEVILRCVPISNHLYFYWYRQILGQKVEFLVSFYNNEISEKSEIFDDQFSVERPDGSNFTLKIRSTKLEDSAMYFCATALDRGGTGELFFGEGSRLTVL.

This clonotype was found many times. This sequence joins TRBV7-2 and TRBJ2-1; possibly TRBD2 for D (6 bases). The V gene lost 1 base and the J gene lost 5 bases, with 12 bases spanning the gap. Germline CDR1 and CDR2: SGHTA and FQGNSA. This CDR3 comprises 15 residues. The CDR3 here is CASSLVRSGDNEQFF. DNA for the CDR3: TGTGCCAGCAGCTTAGTACGTAGCGGTGACAATGAGCAGTTCTTC.

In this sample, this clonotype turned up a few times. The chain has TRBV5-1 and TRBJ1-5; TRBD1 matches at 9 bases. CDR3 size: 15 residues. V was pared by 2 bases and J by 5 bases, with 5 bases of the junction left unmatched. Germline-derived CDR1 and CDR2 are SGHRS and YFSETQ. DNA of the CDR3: TGCGCCAGCAGCTTAGGGGGGGACAGGGATCAGCCCCAGCATTTT. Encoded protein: CASSLGGDRDQPQHF.